A selection of T cell receptor beta chains follows, all from one sample in a study of vaccination effects on CD4 cells after COVID-19. Their antigens are not known. The repertoire was sequenced with immunoSEQ multiplex PCR; TCRdb's copy has only in-frame clones and lacks some. The top ten clones hold over 9.5% of a sample with 26,000 or so clones, approximately 75% of them seen once. The sequencing here drew on CD4+ T cells from PBMCs cultured with SARS-CoV-2 spike peptides, taken before COVID-19 vaccination. All receptors come from a human donor who received a COVID-19 vaccine. The CDR3 runs from the conserved cysteine through the conserved F or W. The D gene is left open where the match is weak. The size of a clone is reported for some rows only, either as once, few or many, or as a class for expanded clones.

d_gene,abundance,v_gene,j_gene,CDR3nt,CDR3aa
-,few,TRBV30,TRBJ1-5,TGTGCCTGGAGTCGGGGCCCATATAGCAATCAGCCCCAGCATTTT,CAWSRGPYSNQPQHF
-,-,TRBV30,TRBJ1-2,TGTGCCTACAGGGTAGGCTATGGCTACACCTTC,CAYRVGYGYTF
-,-,TRBV5-8,TRBJ1-2,TGTGCCAGCAGCTTGGATGTCAGGGCGGGCTACACCTTC,CASSLDVRAGYTF
-,-,TRBV5-4,TRBJ2-7,TGTGCCAGCAGCTTAGTCCCACCCGGAGAGCAGTACTTC,CASSLVPPGEQYF
-,-,TRBV5-6,TRBJ2-1,TGTGCCAGCAGCTTGAACGATGCCGGTGCCGTAAAGCAGTTCTTC,CASSLNDAGAVKQFF
-,-,TRBV4-1,TRBJ2-7,TGCGCCAGCAGCCAACTACAGGGTGGGATGTACGAGCAGTACTTC,CASSQLQGGMYEQYF
-,-,TRBV5-1,TRBJ2-1,TGCGCCAGCAGTATTGGCGGATACAATGAGCAGTTCTTC,CASSIGGYNEQFF
-,-,TRBV5-8,TRBJ2-7,TGTGCCAGCAGCTTGTTCGAATATTACTTTAGAGCTACGAGCTACGAGCAGTACTTC,CASSLFEYYFRATSYEQYF
TRBD2,-,TRBV14,TRBJ2-7,TGTGCCAGCAGCCAAGTTAGCGGGGCCTACGAGCAGTACTTC,CASSQVSGAYEQYF
TRBD2,once,TRBV19,TRBJ2-7,TGTGCCAGTAGTACGGGCAGCGGGACTGTGCAGTACTTC,CASSTGSGTVQYF
-,-,TRBV5-1,TRBJ1-2,TGCGCCAGCAGCTTGGAGGGACTCCTCTATGGCTACACCTTC,CASSLEGLLYGYTF
-,once,TRBV7-2,TRBJ2-3,TGTGCCAGCAGCTACCACTCGCGGGACAGCACAGATACGCAGTATTTT,CASSYHSRDSTDTQYF
-,-,TRBV7-9,TRBJ2-7,TGTGCCAGCAGCCGCACACAGGGTCCCGAGCAGTACTTC,CASSRTQGPEQYF
TRBD1,-,TRBV4-1,TRBJ1-6,TGCGCCAGCAGCCAACAACAGGGGGCGCGTGGGAATTCACCCCTCCACTTT,CASSQQQGARGNSPLHF
-,-,TRBV19,TRBJ1-5,TGTGCCAGTAGTATAGGCGGGCTGCCCAATCAGCCCCAGCATTTT,CASSIGGLPNQPQHF
TRBD1,-,TRBV29-1,TRBJ2-3,TGCAGCGTTAAGCACAGGGGTAGCACAGATACGCAGTATTTT,CSVKHRGSTDTQYF